The 25 T cell receptor beta chains below all came from one sample that was sequenced in a study of blood T cell repertoires in COVID-19. Sequencing was performed with immunoSEQ multiplex PCR; in TCRdb, only in-frame clones are kept and a portion is missing. Found here are roughly 180,000 clones, about 78% of them singletons; the top ten hold about 9%. Sample: peripheral blood. These receptor sequences come from a woman in her 50s with active or convalescent COVID-19.

This clone showed up just once. The chain is built from TRBV7-8 and TRBJ2-7; 7 nucleotides line up with TRBD2. J lost 3 bases, V lost 4 bases, and 6 bases had no gene match. The CDR3 is 14 residues long. CDR1 and CDR2 (germline): SGHVS, FQNEAQ. The CDR3 nucleotides read TGTGCCAGCAGCTCGAGGACTAGTTACTACGAGCAGTACTTC. Translating it yields CASSSRTSYYEQYF.

The chain uses TRBV7-2 and TRBJ1-1; D possibly corresponds to TRBD1 (6 bases). This CDR3 spans 16 amino acids. V was cut by 2 bases and J by 1 base, with 14 bases left in between. Per germline, CDR1 SGHTA and CDR2 FQGNSA. CDR3 sequence reads: CASSLWGAGANTEAFF. CDR3 DNA sequence: TGTGCCAGCAGCTTATGGGGAGCGGGGGCGAACACTGAAGCTTTCTTT.

The chain links TRBV3-1 (or the pseudogene TRBV3-2) to TRBJ1-2; TRBD1 matches at 9 bases. Trimming cost V 4 bases and J 6 bases; bases outside gene matches: 6. CDR3 length: 14 residues. Germline V CDR1 and CDR2: LGHDT, YNNKEL (reference sequence). The CDR3 loop is CASSPGTGIHGYTF. In DNA form, the CDR3 reads TGTGCCAGCAGCCCCGGGACAGGGATCCATGGCTACACCTTC.

The chain recombines TRBV5-1 with TRBJ2-2; no firm D call. The CDR3 contains 13 residues. CDR1 SGHRS and CDR2 YFSETQ come from the germline V gene. V was pared by 0 bases and J by 7 bases, with 7 bases between. CDR3 DNA sequence: TGCGCCAGCAGCTTGGATATCGTCGGGGAGCTGTTTTTT. Translated: CASSLDIVGELFF.

The chain carries TRBV11-2 and TRBJ1-1; a possible D gene is TRBD1 (6 bases). This CDR3 has 14 amino acids. The germline V and J ends were trimmed by 4 bases and 8 bases, with 17 bases remaining between them. Germline assignment: CDR1 SGHAT and CDR2 FQNNGV. In nucleotides, the CDR3 is TGTGCCAGCAGCTCCGGTACAGGGTTGCGCGAAGCTTTCTTT. Translating gives CASSSGTGLREAFF.

The chain links TRBV19 to TRBJ1-5, with a tentative D call TRBD1 (6 bases). V lost 5 bases and J lost 0, with 8 bases in between. Germline V gives CDR1 LNHDA, CDR2 SQIVND (reference sequence). This CDR3 is built from 14 residues. CDR3 coding DNA: TGTGCCAGTAGTCGGGACATTAGCAATCAGCCCCAGCATTTT. The encoded protein is CASSRDISNQPQHF.

This clone was counted between two and nine times. One junction end disagrees with the germline gene, perhaps due to a read error. The chain uses TRBV7-7 and TRBJ2-3; TRBD1 might be the D (5 bases). The CDR3 consists of 13 residues. CDR1 and CDR2 from the germline V gene are SSHAT and FNYEAQ (reference sequence). The CDR3 reads CASSFRVQDTQYF. Here the CDR3 DNA reads TGTGCTAGCAGCTTCAGGGTACAGGATACGCAGTATTTT.

CDR3 sequence (DNA): TGTGCCAGCAGCTTAGAGGACTATTCGATTTGGGGCACAGATACGCAGTATTTT. Encoded protein: CASSLEDYSIWGTDTQYF. The chain carries TRBV5-4 and TRBJ2-3; D might be TRBD2 (6 bases). CDR3 length: 18 residues. V was pared by 2 bases and J by 1 base, with 20 bases between. Per germline, CDR1 SGHNT and CDR2 YYREEE (reference sequence).

The chain couples TRBV19 to TRBJ1-6; 7 nucleotides line up with TRBD1. Germline values: CDR1 LNHDA, CDR2 SQIVND (reference sequence). This CDR3 comprises 17 residues. V gave up 6 bases and J gave up 0 bases; unmatched junction bases: 8. In DNA form, the CDR3 reads TGTGCCAGTAGGAAACCGGGACAGAGCTCCTATAATTCACCCCTCCACTTT. Translation gives CASRKPGQSSYNSPLHF. The whole variable domain, remainder taken from reference TRBV19 and TRBJ1-6, is DGGITQSPKYLFRKEGQNVTLSCEQNLNHDAMYWYRQDPGQGLRLIYYSQIVNDFQKGDIAEGYSVSREKKESFPLTVTSAQKNPTAFYLCASRKPGQSSYNSPLHFGNGTRLTVT.

The chain uses TRBV4-2 and TRBJ1-2; D ambiguous. The CDR3 sequence is 14 residues long. CDR1 is LGHNA and CDR2 is YNFKEQ in the germline V gene. The germline V and J ends were trimmed by 1 base and 8 bases, with 14 bases remaining between them. CDR3 amino acids: CASSQGTPRWGYTF. The CDR3 DNA is TGTGCCAGCAGCCAAGGGACTCCCAGGTGGGGCTACACCTTC.

This chain uses TRBV4-3 with TRBJ1-1, with D hard to call. Germline V gene sequence: CDR1 LGHNA, CDR2 YSLEER. Trimming pared 1 base from V and 6 bases from J, leaving 9 bases between. The CDR3 has 13 amino acids. CDR3 sequence: CASSQAPGAEAFF. The CDR3 DNA follows: TGCGCCAGCAGCCAAGCTCCAGGCGCTGAAGCTTTCTTT.

The chain is built from TRBV5-1 and TRBJ1-2; a possible D gene is TRBD1 (5 bases). The CDR3 consists of 14 residues. Germline V gene lookup returns CDR1 SGHRS and CDR2 YFSETQ. Trimming cost V 0 bases and J 2 bases, with 8 bases left between them. The CDR3 region has the DNA TGCGCCAGCAGCTTGGACCCAGGGAACTATGGCTACACCTTC. This encodes CASSLDPGNYGYTF.

This clone has only a few counts. The chain has TRBV2 and TRBJ1-2; D might be TRBD1 (6 bases). V dropped 6 bases and J dropped 0 bases, with 11 bases sitting between them. The CDR3 runs to 14 residues. Germline CDR1 reads SNHLY; CDR2 reads FYNNEI. For the CDR3, the DNA is TGTGCCAGCAGGGACAGCCCTGCTAACTATGGCTACACCTTC. This translates into CASRDSPANYGYTF. The variable domain in full, with the rest retrieved from reference TRBV2 and TRBJ1-2, is EPEVTQTPSHQVTQMGQEVILRCVPISNHLYFYWYRQILGQKVEFLVSFYNNEISEKSEIFDDQFSVERPDGSNFTLKIRSTKLEDSAMYFCASRDSPANYGYTFGSGTRLTVV.

J is TRBJ1-1 and V is TRBV19; TRBD1 matches 8 bases. The CDR3 spans 15 residues. The V gene end was trimmed by 7 bases and the J gene end by 8 bases; junction bases not matched to a gene: 15. Germline assignment: CDR1 LNHDA and CDR2 SQIVND (reference sequence). For the CDR3, the DNA is TGTGCCAGTACCCCGGCAGAGACAGGGGCGCGCGAAGCTTTCTTT. It is translated as CASTPAETGAREAFF.

The table lists this clone with a few counts. This chain uses TRBV19 with TRBJ2-7; D call uncertain. The CDR3 contains 12 residues. V lost 7 bases to trimming and J lost 4 bases, with 11 bases between them. Germline assignment: CDR1 LNHDA and CDR2 SQIVND (reference sequence). As DNA, the CDR3 is TGTGCCAGTATTAGGCCACAGTACGAGCAGTACTTC. It specifies CASIRPQYEQYF.

The chain combines TRBV29-1 with TRBJ2-3; TRBD2 agrees at 7 bases. The CDR3 spans 14 residues. V was pared by 4 bases and J by 2 bases, with 6 bases of the junction left unmatched. From germline, CDR1 is SQVTM and CDR2 ANQGSEA. In nucleotides, the CDR3 is TGCAGCGTTGGGGTAGCGGGCTACACAGATACGCAGTATTTT. Translated, it gives CSVGVAGYTDTQYF.

The V call is TRBV11-3, the J call TRBJ2-1; TRBD2 matches at 7 bases. Germline assignment: CDR1 SGHNT and CDR2 YENEEA. V shed 1 base, J shed 6 bases, and the junction held 15 bases outside the gene matches. The CDR3 runs 18 residues. CDR3 in amino acids: CASSLGAFSRGILNEQFF. CDR3 sequence (DNA): TGTGCCAGCAGCTTAGGAGCCTTCTCGCGGGGGATACTCAATGAGCAGTTCTTC. The complete variable domain, with remaining parts taken from reference TRBV11-3 and TRBJ2-1, reads EAGVVQSPRYKIIEKKQPVAFWCNPISGHNTLYWYLQNLGQGPELLIRYENEEAVDDSQLPKDRFSAERLKGVDSTLKIQPAELGDSAVYLCASSLGAFSRGILNEQFFGPGTRLTVL.

This clone turned up a few times. The chain couples TRBV6-5 to TRBJ1-4; D unresolved. Germline values: CDR1 MNHEY, CDR2 SVGAGI. V was cut by 6 bases and J by 8 bases, with 16 bases left in between. There are 14 residues in the CDR3. The CDR3 nucleotides are TGTGCCAGCAGGAGCGGCTCGGAGGGCGAAAAACTGTTTTTT. Translation: CASRSGSEGEKLFF.

The chain carries TRBV6-5 and TRBJ2-7; tentative D call: TRBD2 (6 bases). Germline CDR1 is MNHEY and CDR2 is SVGAGI. Trimming stripped 0 bases from V and 0 bases from J, with 12 bases between. This CDR3 contains 16 residues. CDR3 sequence (DNA): TGTGCCAGCAGTTACTCTTTTAGCGGCAGCTCCTACGAGCAGTACTTC. Residues: CASSYSFSGSSYEQYF.

The chain joins TRBV25-1 to TRBJ1-5; D perhaps matches TRBD1 (5 bases). Per the germline V gene, CDR1 is MGHDK and CDR2 is SYGVNS. The CDR3 length is 15 residues. V lost 4 bases to trimming and J lost 2 bases, with 12 bases between them. CDR3 bases: TGTGCCAGCAGTGTGGCGGGGGTCGGCAATCAGCCCCAGCATTTT. Its translation is CASSVAGVGNQPQHF.

This clone was counted between two and nine times. This chain links TRBV7-2 with TRBJ2-3; 7 nucleotides align to TRBD2. CDR3 length: 15 amino acids. Germline V gene sequence: CDR1 SGHTA, CDR2 FQGNSA. With V trimmed by 3 bases and J by 1 base, 4 bases remained unmatched. For the CDR3, the DNA is TGTGCCAGCAGCTTGCGGGAGCCCCGCACAGATACGCAGTATTTT. Its protein is CASSLREPRTDTQYF.

This chain connects TRBV5-1 to TRBJ1-6; possibly TRBD1 for D (5 bases). Germline V gives CDR1 SGHRS, CDR2 YFSETQ. The CDR3 contains 15 residues. Between the trimmed V and J ends, which lost 0 bases and 10 bases, there was a span of 14 bases. CDR3 nucleotides: TGCGCCAGCAGCTTGGGGCCGGACATCTCCTCACCCCTCCACTTT. Encoded protein: CASSLGPDISSPLHF.

V usage is TRBV29-1 and J usage is TRBJ2-4; 7 bases are shared with TRBD1. Germline CDR1 SQVTM, CDR2 ANQGSEA. V gave up 4 bases and J gave up 9 bases; unmatched junction bases: 6. The CDR3 runs to 12 residues. In nucleotides, the CDR3 is TGCAGCGTTGTTCAGGGGGTGGGCATTCAGTACTTC. Its translation is CSVVQGVGIQYF. The variable domain in full, with the rest retrieved from reference TRBV29-1 and TRBJ2-4, is SAVISQKPSRDICQRGTSLTIQCQVDSQVTMMFWYRQQPGQSLTLIATANQGSEATYESGFVIDKFPISRPNLTFSTLTVSNMSPEDSSIYLCSVVQGVGIQYFGAGTRLSVL.

In this sample, this clone turned up a few times. The J gene is TRBJ2-6, the V gene TRBV6-5; D gene ambiguous. V lost 6 bases, J lost 4 bases, and 13 bases lay in between. CDR3 length equals 15 residues. The germline gives CDR1 MNHEY, CDR2 SVGAGI. The CDR3, as DNA: TGTGCCAGCAGCTCCGGTTGGTCCGGGGCCAACGTCCTGACTTTC. It specifies CASSSGWSGANVLTF.

The chain couples TRBV7-9 to TRBJ1-1; 9 bases align to TRBD1. V shed 7 bases, J shed 2 bases, and the junction held 8 bases outside the gene matches. Germline V gene data show CDR1 as SEHNR and CDR2 as FQNEAQ (reference sequence). The CDR3 covers 15 residues. The CDR3 nucleotides are TGTGCCAGCACCCAACCGGACAGGGGAAACACTGAAGCTTTCTTT. It codes for CASTQPDRGNTEAFF.